A selection of T cell receptor beta chains follows, all from one sample in a study of cytomegalovirus exposure and HLA in healthy donors. Produced via immunoSEQ multiplex PCR; TCRdb's table is partial and in-frame only. The table lists about 190,000 clones, over 75% of them singletons. The sequenced material came from PBMCs. The receptor set was obtained from a man in his forties or fifties in good health and CMV-seronegative. CDR3s leave out the opening cysteine and the closing phenylalanine or tryptophan. D genes are given only for firm matches.

v_call d_call cdr3_aa
TRBV5-6 NA ASSLAVGNSVQF
TRBV2 NA ASSAGAEAF
TRBV7-8 TRBD1 ASSQRTGLQETQY
TRBV7-9 NA ASSPPGLRRYEQY
TRBV7-9 NA SSSLAQEVEAF
TRBV6-5 NA ASVDNLAPQPQH
TRBV2 NA ASSRLFNTEAF
TRBV11-2 TRBD2 ASRERGALEQY
TRBV7-8 TRBD1 ASTPLGDRSYEQY
TRBV9 NA ASSGLEGRTGELF
TRBV5-4 TRBD1 ASSFRDRYSGELF
TRBV10-3 TRBD1 AISELRGTGGNTGELF
TRBV11-2 NA ASSLGGGYEQY
TRBV5-5 TRBD2 ASSLAGGAGAREQY
TRBV25-1 TRBD1 ASRQGLTTDTQY